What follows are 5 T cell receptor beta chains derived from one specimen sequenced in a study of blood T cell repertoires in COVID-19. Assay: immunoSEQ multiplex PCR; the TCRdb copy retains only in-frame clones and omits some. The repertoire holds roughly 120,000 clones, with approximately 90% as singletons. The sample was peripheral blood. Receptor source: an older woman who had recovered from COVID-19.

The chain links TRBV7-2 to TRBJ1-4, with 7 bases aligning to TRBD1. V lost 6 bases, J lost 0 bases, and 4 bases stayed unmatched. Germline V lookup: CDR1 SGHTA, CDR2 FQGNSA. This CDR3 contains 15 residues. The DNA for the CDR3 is TGTGCCAGCAGTCTGACAGGGCCAACTAATGAAAAACTGTTTTTT. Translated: CASSLTGPTNEKLFF.

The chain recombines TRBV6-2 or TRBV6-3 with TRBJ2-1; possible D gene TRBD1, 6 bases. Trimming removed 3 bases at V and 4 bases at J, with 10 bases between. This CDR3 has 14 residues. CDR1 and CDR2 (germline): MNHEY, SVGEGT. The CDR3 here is CASSYRQAYNEQFF. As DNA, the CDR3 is TGTGCCAGCAGTTATCGACAGGCGTACAATGAGCAGTTCTTC.

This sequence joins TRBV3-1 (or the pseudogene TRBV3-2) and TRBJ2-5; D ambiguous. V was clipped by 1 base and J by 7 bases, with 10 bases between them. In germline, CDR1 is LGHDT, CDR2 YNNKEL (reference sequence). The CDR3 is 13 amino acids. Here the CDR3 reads CASSQVDKVTQYF. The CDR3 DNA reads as TGTGCCAGCAGCCAAGTCGACAAGGTGACCCAGTACTTC.

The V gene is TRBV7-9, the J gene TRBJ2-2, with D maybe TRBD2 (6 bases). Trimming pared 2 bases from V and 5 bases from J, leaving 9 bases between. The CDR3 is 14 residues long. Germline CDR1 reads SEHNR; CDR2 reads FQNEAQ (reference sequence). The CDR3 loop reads CASSLRLATGELFF. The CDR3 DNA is TGTGCCAGCAGCTTAAGGCTAGCGACCGGGGAGCTGTTTTTT.

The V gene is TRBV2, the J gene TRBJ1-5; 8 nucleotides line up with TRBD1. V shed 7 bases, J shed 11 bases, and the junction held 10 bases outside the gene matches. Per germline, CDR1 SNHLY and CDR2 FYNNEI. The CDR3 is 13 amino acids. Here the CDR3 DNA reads TGTGCCAGCAATGACAGGGGCTCCGCTGCCCAGCATTTT. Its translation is CASNDRGSAAQHF.